Listed below are T cell receptor beta chains from one sample, sequenced in a study of OX40 agonist ivuxolimab in advanced cancers. Using immunoSEQ multiplex PCR, the repertoire was profiled, and TCRdb retains in-frame clones only, with some absent. The sample has approximately 84,000 clones, roughly 89% seen once; the top ten hold approximately 0.2%. The sequenced sample was CD4+ or CD8+ T cells sorted from blood, obtained in a trial of the OX40 agonist ivuxolimab. The receptors derive from an adult with an advanced solid tumor such as melanoma, head and neck, liver or kidney cancer. Each CDR3 is given with its conserved first and last residue. The D gene is left open where the match is weak. Size values are once, few and many counts, or a class for expanded clones, and some rows have none.

TRBJ2-3 | . | TRBV30 | TRBD2 | CAWLLAGTDTQYF | TGTGCCTGGCTACTAGCGGGGACAGATACGCAGTATTTT
TRBJ1-2 | few | TRBV5-1 | . | CASSLEGSYGYTF | TGCGCCAGCAGCCTCGAGGGATCCTATGGCTACACCTTC
TRBJ1-2 | . | TRBV6-1 | . | CASRGSGYYGYTF | TGTGCCAGCAGGGGTAGTGGGTACTATGGCTACACCTTC
TRBJ2-6 | . | TRBV11-1 | TRBD1 | CASSSRGREGANVLTF | TGTGCCAGCAGCTCCAGGGGGCGCGAAGGGGCCAACGTCCTGACTTTC
TRBJ2-1 | . | TRBV15 | TRBD2 | CATSRMGLAGGNEQFF | TGTGCCACCAGCAGGATGGGACTAGCGGGAGGCAATGAGCAGTTCTTC
TRBJ2-7 | . | TRBV4-1 | TRBD2 | CASSQDFTAGGQYEQYF | TGCGCCAGCAGCCAAGATTTTACGGCGGGGGGGCAGTACGAGCAGTACTTC
TRBJ1-5 | . | TRBV28 | TRBD1 | CASTSSGQGRQQPQHF | TGTGCCAGCACCTCCTCCGGACAGGGCAGACAGCAGCCCCAGCATTTT
TRBJ2-7 | . | TRBV6-5 | . | CASTSQQGRYEQYF | TGTGCCAGCACCTCCCAACAGGGCAGGTACGAGCAGTACTTC
TRBJ2-7 | . | TRBV19 | . | CATATGYEQYF | TGTGCCACCGCTACAGGGTACGAGCAGTACTTC
TRBJ2-6 | . | TRBV2 | TRBD1 | CASTRTGVSGANVLTF | TGTGCCAGCACCCGGACAGGAGTATCTGGGGCCAACGTCCTGACTTTC
TRBJ1-1 | . | TRBV7-9 | . | CASSLRGTRNTEAFF | TGTGCCAGCAGCTTAAGGGGGACAAGGAACACTGAAGCTTTCTTT
TRBJ1-1 | . | TRBV7-3 | . | CASRRDIYTEAFF | TGTGCCAGCAGACGGGACATATACACTGAAGCTTTCTTT
TRBJ2-5 | . | TRBV6-5 | TRBD2 | CASRPHAGGVGTQYF | TGTGCCAGCAGACCTCACGCGGGGGGGGTCGGGACCCAGTACTTC
TRBJ2-2 | . | TRBV9 | TRBD2 | CASSASGISSGELFF | TGTGCCAGCAGCGCTAGCGGGATTTCATCCGGGGAGCTGTTTTTT
TRBJ2-3 | . | TRBV27 | TRBD1 | CASRPDRGLTDTQYF | TGTGCCAGCAGGCCGGACAGGGGTTTGACAGATACGCAGTATTTT
TRBJ2-1 | once | TRBV21-1 | . | CASSKSQRTRHRSSYNEQFF | TGTGCCAGCAGCAAATCACAACGGACTCGCCACAGGAGCTCCTACAATGAGCAGTTCTTC
TRBJ1-2 | . | TRBV19 | . | CASSIGHRPTFGGYTF | TGTGCCAGTAGTATAGGACACAGACCAACTTTCGGTGGCTACACCTTC
TRBJ1-5 | few | TRBV19 | TRBD1 | CASSTRDRDQPQHF | TGTGCCAGTAGTACCCGGGACAGGGATCAGCCCCAGCATTTT
TRBJ1-1 | . | TRBV19 | . | CASSFLPVLNTEAFF | TGTGCCAGTAGTTTTCTGCCCGTATTGAACACTGAAGCTTTCTTT
TRBJ2-5 | . | TRBV15 | . | CATSQVGETQYF | TGTGCCACCAGCCAAGTAGGAGAGACCCAGTACTTC
TRBJ2-1 | . | TRBV5-1 | . | CASSLGRGGEQFF | TGCGCCAGCAGCTTGGGTCGGGGCGGTGAGCAGTTCTTC
TRBJ2-7 | . | TRBV9 | . | CASSVGSSYEQYF | TGTGCCAGCAGCGTAGGGTCGTCCTACGAGCAGTACTTC
TRBJ1-2 | . | TRBV6-1 | . | CASRTVNYGYTF | TGTGCCAGCAGGACAGTTAACTATGGCTACACCTTC
TRBJ2-4 | . | TRBV11-2 | TRBD2 | CASSSFGLAGAKNIQYF | TGTGCCAGCAGCTCATTTGGACTAGCGGGAGCCAAAAACATTCAGTACTTC
TRBJ2-1 | . | TRBV11-3 | TRBD1 | CASSSGTGVWDEQFF | TGTGCCAGCAGCTCCGGGACAGGGGTCTGGGATGAGCAGTTCTTC
TRBJ2-3 | . | TRBV27 | . | CASSRDFEDTQYF | TGTGCCAGCAGCCGTGACTTTGAAGATACGCAGTATTTT
TRBJ1-6 | . | TRBV5-1 | . | CASTLDGTSSYNSPLHF | TGCGCCAGCACCTTGGACGGCACCAGCTCCTATAATTCACCCCTCCACTTT
TRBJ2-1 | . | TRBV7-3 | TRBD2 | CASSLRLAGGNEQFF | TGTGCCAGCAGCTTACGACTAGCGGGAGGGAATGAGCAGTTCTTC
TRBJ2-5 | few | TRBV7-6 | . | CASSLALGPETQYF | TGTGCCAGCAGCTTAGCGCTAGGCCCAGAGACCCAGTACTTC
TRBJ1-2 | . | TRBV28 | . | CASSSIGGPNYGYTF | TGTGCCAGCAGTTCCATTGGGGGACCCAACTATGGCTACACCTTC
TRBJ2-3 | . | TRBV4-2 | TRBD2 | CASSLMGSSGGRSDTQYF | TGTGCCAGCAGCCTTATGGGTTCGAGCGGGGGGAGATCAGATACGCAGTATTTT
TRBJ2-7 | . | TRBV6-1 | . | CASSPLVGTSYEQYF | TGTGCCAGCAGTCCCTTGGTTGGAACTTCCTACGAGCAGTACTTC
TRBJ1-2 | . | TRBV5-6 | . | CASSLGHLVNYGYTF | TGTGCCAGCAGCTTGGGGCATTTGGTAAACTATGGCTACACCTTC
TRBJ1-1 | . | TRBV7-8 | . | CASSLAGVNTEAFF | TGTGCCAGCAGCTTAGCTGGTGTGAACACTGAAGCTTTCTTT
TRBJ2-4 | . | TRBV21-1 | . | CASSKRLFTGNIQYF | TGTGCCAGCAGCAAACGGCTATTTACAGGGAACATTCAGTACTTC
TRBJ1-2 | . | TRBV5-1 | TRBD1 | CASRKTGGADGYTF | TGCGCCAGCAGGAAAACAGGGGGCGCGGATGGCTACACCTTC
TRBJ2-3 | . | TRBV5-1 | . | CASRPLRTASSTDTQYF | TGCGCCAGCAGACCCCTGAGGACAGCGTCTAGCACAGATACGCAGTATTTT
TRBJ2-7 | . | TRBV6-5 | . | CASSYARNRDEQYF | TGTGCCAGCAGTTACGCACGAAACAGGGACGAGCAGTACTTC
TRBJ1-2 | . | TRBV2 | . | CASSEALEGLTLYGYTF | TGTGCCAGCAGTGAAGCGCTGGAGGGACTGACCTTATATGGCTACACCTTC
TRBJ2-6 | . | TRBV7-8 | . | CASSFRDGGLSGANVLTF | TGTGCCAGCAGCTTCCGGGACGGAGGCTTATCTGGGGCCAACGTCCTGACTTTC